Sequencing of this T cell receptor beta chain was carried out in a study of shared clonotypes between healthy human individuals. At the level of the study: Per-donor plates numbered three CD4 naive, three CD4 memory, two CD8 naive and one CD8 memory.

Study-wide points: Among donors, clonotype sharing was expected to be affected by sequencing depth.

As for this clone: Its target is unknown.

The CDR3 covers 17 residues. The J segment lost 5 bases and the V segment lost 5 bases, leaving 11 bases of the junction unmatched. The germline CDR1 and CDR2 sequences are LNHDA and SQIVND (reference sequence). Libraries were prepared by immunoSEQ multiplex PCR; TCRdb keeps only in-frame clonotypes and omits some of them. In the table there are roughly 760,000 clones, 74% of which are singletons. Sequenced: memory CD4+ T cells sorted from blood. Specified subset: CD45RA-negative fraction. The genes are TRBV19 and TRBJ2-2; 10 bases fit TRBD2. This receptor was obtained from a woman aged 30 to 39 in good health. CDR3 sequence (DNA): TGTGCCAGTAGTCGTGGGATAGCGGGAGGTCGTACCGGGGAGCTGTTTTTT. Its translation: CASSRGIAGGRTGELFF.